Below, 17 T cell receptor beta chains from the same sample are listed, as sequenced in a study of T-cell reconstitution after alpha-beta-depleted transplantation in children. Unique molecular identifiers were built into the TCRbeta library. MiXCR, run by TCRdb on the PCR reads, gives a single entry per CDR3 protein. The sample consists of a few hundred thousand distinct CDR3 sequences, less than 15% of them appearing once. Source: PBMCs, taken from the stem cell graft. The receptors come from a human donor who donated a stem cell graft to a child with Fanconi anemia.

This clonotype appeared a few times. The chain combines TRBV5-1 with TRBJ2-1; 12 bases match TRBD1. The germline V gene encodes CDR1 SGHRS and CDR2 YFSETQ. With 4 bases clipped from V and 9 bases from J, the junction kept 8 bases outside the gene matches. There are 15 residues in the CDR3. The CDR3 sequence is CASSPGTGGGFEQFF. Here the CDR3 DNA reads TGCGCCAGCAGCCCCGGGACAGGGGGCGGTTTTGAGCAGTTCTTC.

The chain has TRBV20-1 and TRBJ1-1, with D perhaps matching TRBD1 (6 bases). Trimming shortened V by 2 bases and J by 4 bases, and 17 bases separated the two germline ends. Per the germline V gene, CDR1 is DFQATT and CDR2 is SNEGSKA (reference sequence). The CDR3 runs to 15 residues. The CDR3 sequence: CSARLRGRGGTEAFF. CDR3 DNA sequence: TGCAGTGCTAGACTCCGGGGGAGAGGGGGCACTGAAGCTTTCTTT.

This clonotype was recorded at least ten times. The gene calls are TRBV4-2 and TRBJ2-7; TRBD1 matches at 9 bases. V shed 4 bases and J 5 bases; nucleotides not matched to a gene: 3. CDR1 and CDR2 from the germline V gene are LGHNA and YNFKEQ. This CDR3 comprises 13 residues. CDR3 loop: CASSPGQGNEQYV. The CDR3 coding sequence is TGTGCCAGCAGCCCGGGACAGGGCAACGAGCAGTACGTC.

The rearrangement joins TRBV9 to TRBJ2-2; D is unresolved. V shed 0 bases and J shed 8 bases, with 5 bases lying between them. Germline lookup yields CDR1 SGDLS and CDR2 YYNGEE. This CDR3 has 12 amino acids. This CDR3 is CASSVGWGELFF. The DNA of the CDR3 is TGTGCCAGCAGCGTAGGATGGGGGGAGCTGTTTTTT.

There are many counts of this clonotype. This chain joins TRBV5-6 and TRBJ1-1; D remains unclear. Germline-derived CDR1 and CDR2 are SGHDT and YYEEEE. The V and J ends lost 4 bases and 4 bases respectively, with 11 bases between them. The CDR3 totals 13 residues. For the CDR3, the DNA is TGTGCCAGCAGCCTAGGACCCCTCACTGAAGCTTTCTTT. Protein sequence: CASSLGPLTEAFF.

This clonotype was seen more than once but under ten times. The chain uses TRBV30 and TRBJ1-6; tentatively, D is TRBD1 (5 bases). The CDR3 loop spans 15 amino acids. Trimming left V 0 bases short and J 8 bases short, with 14 bases between. Germline CDR1 reads GTSNPN; CDR2 reads SVGIG (reference sequence). The CDR3 bases are TGTGCCTGGAGTGTCCCAGGGACTCGACATTCACCCCTCCACTTT. Amino acid sequence: CAWSVPGTRHSPLHF.

This clonotype was observed a handful of times. The chain has TRBV20-1 and TRBJ1-1; weak D call: TRBD1 (6 bases). Germline CDR1 reads DFQATT; CDR2 reads SNEGSKA (reference sequence). The CDR3 covers 14 residues. V dropped 0 bases and J dropped 7 bases, with 15 bases sitting between them. The CDR3 is CSARESARGGEAFF. CDR3 nucleotides: TGCAGTGCTAGAGAGTCCGCCAGGGGTGGTGAAGCTTTCTTT.

The gene calls are TRBV5-1 and TRBJ1-6; D call uncertain. V was trimmed by 0 bases and J by 10 bases, leaving 11 bases between them. The CDR3 totals 14 residues. Germline CDR1 SGHRS, CDR2 YFSETQ. The CDR3 reads CASSLGGRQSPLHF. The CDR3 coding sequence is TGCGCCAGCAGCTTGGGCGGGCGCCAGTCACCCCTCCACTTT.

This clonotype has at least ten counts. This chain joins TRBV5-1 and TRBJ2-2; D ambiguous. Germline assignment: CDR1 SGHRS and CDR2 YFSETQ. The length of the CDR3 is 15 residues. V was trimmed by 0 bases and J by 1 base, leaving 7 bases between them. In nucleotides, the CDR3 is TGCGCCAGCAGCTTGGATAATATGAACACCGGGGAGCTGTTTTTT. It yields the protein CASSLDNMNTGELFF. Together with reference TRBV5-1 and TRBJ2-2, the CDR3 gives the full variable domain: KAGVTQTPRYLIKTRGQQVTLSCSPISGHRSVSWYQQTPGQGLQFLFEYFSETQRNKGNFPGRFSGRQFSNSRSEMNVSTLELGDSALYLCASSLDNMNTGELFFGEGSRLTVL.

The chain carries TRBV11-2 and TRBJ2-2; D uncertain. V lost 5 bases, J lost 7 bases, and 5 bases lay in between. The germline gives CDR1 SGHAT, CDR2 FQNNGV. The length of the CDR3 is 11 residues. CDR3 sequence (DNA): TGTGCCAGCAGCCTTCGCGGGGAGCTGTTTTTT. Its translation: CASSLRGELFF.

This clonotype was counted at least ten times. The chain carries TRBV2 and TRBJ1-1; a weak D match, TRBD1 (6 bases). Germline V gene lookup returns CDR1 SNHLY and CDR2 FYNNEI. This CDR3 contains 14 residues. Trimming took off 5 bases at V and 3 bases at J, with 13 bases between the two ends. The CDR3 bases are TGTGCCAGCAGTTGGACAGATTCAGACACTGAAGCTTTCTTT. Its translation is CASSWTDSDTEAFF.

This clonotype was observed once. The V gene is TRBV11-3, the J gene TRBJ2-1, with TRBD1 as a possible D gene (6 bases). V was cut by 1 base and J by 2 bases, with 12 bases left in between. CDR1 SGHNT and CDR2 YENEEA come from the germline V gene. The CDR3 runs 16 residues. The CDR3 DNA reads as TGTGCCAGCAGCTTAGGTAGACAGGTTCCCTACAATGAGCAGTTCTTC. It is translated as CASSLGRQVPYNEQFF.

This clonotype has only a few counts. V and J are TRBV25-1 and TRBJ1-1, with D tentatively TRBD1 (5 bases). Germline CDR1 reads MGHDK; CDR2 reads SYGVNS. The CDR3 totals 14 residues. Trimming pared 3 bases from V and 0 bases from J, leaving 8 bases between. CDR3 sequence reads: CASSERQMNTEAFF. As DNA, the CDR3 is TGTGCCAGCAGTGAGAGACAGATGAACACTGAAGCTTTCTTT.

This clonotype was detected ten times or more. CDR3 nucleotides: TGCAGTGCTTTGGGCGGGACAGGGGATGAGCAGTTCTTC. It translates to CSALGGTGDEQFF. V is TRBV20-1 and J is TRBJ2-1; 10 bases are shared with TRBD1. Germline-derived CDR1 and CDR2 are DFQATT and SNEGSKA (reference sequence). The V gene end was trimmed by 5 bases and the J gene end by 8 bases; junction bases not matched to a gene: 6. CDR3 size: 13 residues.

The J gene is TRBJ2-2, the V gene TRBV12-3 or TRBV12-4; D remains unclear. This CDR3 spans 12 amino acids. V lost 6 bases and J 6 bases, leaving 8 bases between the germline ends. This CDR3 reads CASRSHPGELFF. DNA for the CDR3: TGTGCCAGCAGATCGCACCCCGGGGAGCTGTTTTTT.

This chain links TRBV18 with TRBJ2-5, with D perhaps matching TRBD2 (5 bases). From germline, CDR1 is KGHSH and CDR2 LQKENI. Trimming took off 2 bases at V and 4 bases at J, with 11 bases between the two ends. This CDR3 spans 14 amino acids. The CDR3, as DNA: TGTGCCAGCTCACCAGTCGCGGGTGGAGAGACCCAGTACTTC. This gives the protein CASSPVAGGETQYF.

This clonotype occurred many times. V gene TRBV7-2 combines with J gene TRBJ2-3, with TRBD2 matching 12 bases. Germline CDR1 reads SGHTA; CDR2 reads FQGNSA. The CDR3 spans 15 residues. The V and J ends lost 4 bases and 4 bases, in that order; junction bases with no gene match: 3. CDR3 residues: CASSSSGGAADTQYF. Here the CDR3 DNA reads TGTGCCAGCAGCTCTAGCGGGGGGGCGGCAGATACGCAGTATTTT.